The entry below describes one TCR beta chain. What it recognizes is unknown. The read falls 3 residues short of the CDR3 end, and the missing part is taken from the germline J gene. TCRdb keeps only in-frame clones here, not all; method: immunoSEQ multiplex PCR. Its listing shows tens of thousands of clones. This record comes from a study of Tregs in tolerant kidney transplant recipients. Study-wide results and caveats: Validation in larger populations is needed because few patients were studied. This study did not directly address biological reproducibility. Tregs expanded with activated donor B cells seemed most donor-specific. Changing PCR primers prevented nucleotide comparison between some patients' samples.

The CDR3 has 14 amino acids. The germline V and J ends were trimmed by 6 bases and 4 bases, with 16 bases remaining between them. Germline V lookup: CDR1 SGHTA, CDR2 FQGNSA. V usage is TRBV7-2 and J usage is TRBJ2-7, with D possibly matching TRBD1 (7 bases). Here the sequenced sample was CD4+ T cells from blood, taken before the transplant. This TCR was recovered from a human donor who received a combined kidney and bone marrow transplant. CDR3 DNA, as far as it was read: TGTGCCAGCAGGGTCGTGGCAGGGGGGTACGAG. This sequence encodes CASRVVAGGYE. The whole CDR3 reads CASRVVAGGYEQYF.